The clone carrying this T cell receptor (beta chain) was detected only a few times. V gave up 3 bases and J gave up 7 bases; unmatched junction bases: 6. The CDR3 runs 13 residues. Germline lookup yields CDR1 DFQATT and CDR2 SNEGSKA (reference sequence). The data derive from a study of human T cells and chemical hapten exposure. About the study: Throughout a study of roughly 5.5 months, patients underwent weekly scalp administration of diphenylcyclopropenone doses. Patients were mainly female, each with alopecia areata, totalis or universalis.

TCRdb re-called the RACE reads through MiXCR, storing one row per CDR3 protein. The sample consists of 95,000 to 100,000 distinct CDR3 sequences, around 12% of them appearing once. The time point is: patch test 1, 2 weeks after DPC sensitization. The treatment here: therapeutic diphenylcyclopropenone sensitization with weekly scalp DPC. The TCR was taken from a woman in her 40s with alopecia areata. Some clones in this sample may be carry-over from other donors' samples. The chain couples TRBV20-1 to TRBJ1-5, with TRBD1 identical over 7 bases. The source material was whole blood, sampled in connection with sensitization to the hapten diphenylcyclopropenone (DPC). The DNA of the CDR3 is TGCAGTGCTAGCGGAGGGGGCGGCCAGCCCCAGCATTTT. Its translation is CSASGGGGQPQHF.